This TCR beta chain comes out of a study of cytomegalovirus exposure and HLA in healthy donors. Regarding the study as a whole: HLA restriction was apparent for most CMV-associated TCR beta chains in a later analysis. Three CMV-associated chains proved CMV antigen-specific in vitro.

Trimming left V 5 bases short and J 1 base short, with 14 bases between. Germline CDR1 reads SEHNR; CDR2 reads FQNEAQ (reference sequence). The CDR3 length is 15 residues. Concerning this clone itself: Its antigen is currently unknown.

Primers: 60 Vbeta forward and 13 Jbeta reverse. Libraries were prepared by immunoSEQ multiplex PCR; TCRdb keeps only in-frame clonotypes and omits some of them. The sample includes around 200,000 clones, 79% of them seen just once. This clonotype was sampled from a woman between 25 and 40 years old in good health and CMV-seropositive. The chain employs TRBV7-9 and TRBJ1-1; a weak D match, TRBD1 (5 bases). Sequencing was done on a sample of PBMCs. CDR3 amino acids: CASSLQRGQNTEAFF. The CDR3 nucleotides read TGTGCCAGCAGCCTCCAACGCGGACAGAACACTGAAGCTTTCTTT. Full variable domain (missing parts from reference TRBV7-9 and TRBJ1-1): DTGVSQNPRHKITKRGQNVTFRCDPISEHNRLYWYRQTLGQGPEFLTYFQNEAQLEKSRLLSDRFSAERPKGSFSTLEIQRTEQGDSAMYLCASSLQRGQNTEAFFGQGTRLTVV.